A single sample gave rise to the 15 T cell receptor beta chains below, sequenced in a study of T-cell reconstitution after alpha-beta-depleted transplantation in children. Unique molecular identifiers featured in how the TCRbeta library was prepared. From the PCR reads, TCRdb called clonotypes with MiXCR, one entry per CDR3 protein. Among over 450,000 distinct CDR3 sequences listed, more than 9% were seen once. Material: PBMCs, obtained before TCRalphabeta/CD19-depleted stem cell transplant. The source of these receptors is a child between 2 and 9 years old with inherited bone marrow failure, due to receive a stem cell transplant.

This clonotype appeared many times. CDR3 nucleotides: TGCGCCAGCAGCTCGCAGGGTGGCGCAGATACGCAGTATTTT. As protein: CASSSQGGADTQYF. The chain employs TRBV5-1 and TRBJ2-3, with D possibly TRBD1 on 5 matching bases. The CDR3 has 14 residues. Trimming took 3 bases from V and 4 from J, leaving 12 bases between them. Germline-derived CDR1 and CDR2 are SGHRS and YFSETQ.

This clonotype was found a few times. This sequence joins TRBV4-3 and TRBJ2-7, with D tentatively TRBD1 (5 bases). Germline V gives CDR1 LGHNA, CDR2 YSLEER. The CDR3 totals 15 residues. V gave up 1 base and J gave up 4 bases, with 14 bases separating them. CDR3 nucleotides: TGCGCCAGCAGCCAAGGTGGGGCCCTCGGTTACGAGCAGTACTTC. Translated: CASSQGGALGYEQYF.

This clonotype was counted many times. V is TRBV20-1 and J is TRBJ2-7, with 7 bases fitting TRBD2. This CDR3 is 14 amino acids long. CDR1 is DFQATT and CDR2 is SNEGSKA in the germline V gene (reference sequence). The V segment lost 3 bases and the J segment 7 bases; nucleotides outside the gene matches: 12. The CDR3 nucleotides are TGCAGTGCTAGGCCGGGACTACGCCCTAAAGAGCAGTACTTC. It is translated as CSARPGLRPKEQYF.

Ten or more counts support this clonotype. This chain connects TRBV5-1 to TRBJ2-3; TRBD2 is a possible D gene (5 bases). This CDR3 is 17 amino acids long. CDR1 and CDR2 (germline): SGHRS, YFSETQ. Trimming cost V 4 bases and J 0 bases, with 18 bases left between them. As DNA, the CDR3 is TGCGCCAGCAGCCCTACTAAGGACTTCTCTAGCACAGATACGCAGTATTTT. Translating gives CASSPTKDFSSTDTQYF.

This clonotype was found many times. The chain has TRBV7-2 and TRBJ2-2; TRBD2 aligns across 11 bases. The CDR3 spans 18 residues. Germline values: CDR1 SGHTA, CDR2 FQGNSA. The V gene end was trimmed by 2 bases and the J gene end by 3 bases; junction bases not matched to a gene: 8. The CDR3 loop reads CASSLPGTSGVHTGELFF. The CDR3 nucleotides read TGTGCCAGCAGCTTACCCGGGACTAGCGGAGTCCACACCGGGGAGCTGTTTTTT.

In its sample, this clonotype was seen many times. V gene TRBV24-1 combines with J gene TRBJ2-3; D may be TRBD1 or TRBD2 (6 bases each). Germline V gives CDR1 KGHDR, CDR2 SFDVKD. V was shortened by 3 bases and J by 4 bases, with 19 bases between the two germline ends. The CDR3 is made up of 17 amino acids. This CDR3 reads CATSDHPTGGESDTQYF. CDR3 in DNA: TGTGCCACCAGTGATCACCCGACAGGAGGGGAGTCAGATACGCAGTATTTT.

This clonotype was recorded at least ten times. The rearrangement uses TRBV27 and TRBJ2-7; no reliable D call. V lost 3 bases to trimming and J lost 5 bases, with 2 bases between them. CDR3 length equals 10 residues. Per germline, CDR1 MNHEY and CDR2 SMNVEV (reference sequence). The CDR3 region has the DNA TGTGCCAGCAGTTTCAACGAGCAGTACTTC. Protein: CASSFNEQYF.

This chain joins TRBV12-3 or TRBV12-4 and TRBJ1-5; TRBD1 is a possible D gene (5 bases). Deletions cut 5 bases from V and 7 bases from J, with 12 bases between. The CDR3 runs to 13 residues. The CDR3 is CASSPPQGQPQHF. The CDR3 DNA is TGTGCCAGCAGTCCCCCCCAGGGCCAGCCCCAGCATTTT.

Remarks on this clonotype: Given the absence of the conserved phenylalanine or tryptophan at the CDR3 end, a read error is likely. The genes are TRBV5-1 and TRBJ1-1, with 7 nucleotides matching TRBD1. The germline gives CDR1 SGHRS, CDR2 YFSETQ. V lost 0 bases and J lost 0; bases outside the gene matches: 5. CDR3 size: 16 residues. The CDR3, as DNA: TGCGCCAGCAGCTTGGCCCCCGGACAGGTGAACACTGAAGCTTTCTCT. Its protein is CASSLAPGQVNTEAFS.

This chain links TRBV28 with TRBJ2-6; tentative D call: TRBD1 (7 bases). This CDR3 is 16 amino acids long. Trimming cost V 7 bases and J 1 base, with 14 bases left between them. CDR1 and CDR2 from the germline V gene are MDHEN and SYDVKM. Here the CDR3 DNA reads TGTGCCAGCACCCCCTCAGGGGGGTCTGGGGCCAACGTCCTGACTTTC. Amino acid sequence: CASTPSGGSGANVLTF.

In its sample, this clonotype was seen many times. The chain employs TRBV19 and TRBJ1-2; possible D gene TRBD1, 6 bases. The germline V and J ends were trimmed by 1 base and 7 bases, with 10 bases remaining between them. Germline CDR1 is LNHDA and CDR2 is SQIVND (reference sequence). The CDR3 length is 13 residues. This chain's CDR3 is CASSIAQGLGYTF. CDR3 in DNA: TGTGCCAGTAGTATAGCCCAGGGGCTTGGCTACACCTTC.

This clonotype was picked up one time. The chain combines TRBV5-1 with TRBJ2-2, with 8 bases that match TRBD1. Per germline, CDR1 SGHRS and CDR2 YFSETQ. The CDR3 is 15 residues long. After removal of 4 bases from V and 5 bases from J, the junction contained 7 bases not matched to a gene. CDR3 protein: CASSTGQAETGELFF. DNA for the CDR3: TGCGCCAGCAGCACGGGACAGGCGGAGACCGGGGAGCTGTTTTTT.

This clonotype was seen many times. The chain is built from TRBV5-1 and TRBJ2-7; TRBD2 is a possible D gene (5 bases). The CDR3 has 16 residues. From germline, CDR1 is SGHRS and CDR2 YFSETQ. Trimming stripped 1 base from V and 5 bases from J, with 19 bases between. CDR3 sequence (DNA): TGCGCCAGCAGCTTGAGATACGGGATGTGGGGTGACGAGCAGTACTTC. Residues: CASSLRYGMWGDEQYF.

This clonotype was recorded at least ten times. The V and J genes are TRBV27 and TRBJ1-1, with D unclear. The CDR3 extends over 13 amino acids. Trimming removed 2 bases from V and 5 bases from J, with 9 bases in between. Germline V CDR1 and CDR2: MNHEY, SMNVEV (reference sequence). The CDR3 loop is CASSLQARTEAFF. DNA of the CDR3: TGTGCCAGCAGTTTACAGGCAAGGACTGAAGCTTTCTTT.

The gene calls are TRBV4-3 and TRBJ2-1; 7 bases align to TRBD2. J gave up 2 bases and V 1 base, and 11 bases lay outside the gene matches. The CDR3 extends over 18 amino acids. Germline loops: CDR1 LGHNA, CDR2 YSLEER. The CDR3 DNA reads as TGCGCCAGCAGCCAAGCCGACGGGGGGAGGAGTGCCTACAATGAGCAGTTCTTC. This encodes CASSQADGGRSAYNEQFF.